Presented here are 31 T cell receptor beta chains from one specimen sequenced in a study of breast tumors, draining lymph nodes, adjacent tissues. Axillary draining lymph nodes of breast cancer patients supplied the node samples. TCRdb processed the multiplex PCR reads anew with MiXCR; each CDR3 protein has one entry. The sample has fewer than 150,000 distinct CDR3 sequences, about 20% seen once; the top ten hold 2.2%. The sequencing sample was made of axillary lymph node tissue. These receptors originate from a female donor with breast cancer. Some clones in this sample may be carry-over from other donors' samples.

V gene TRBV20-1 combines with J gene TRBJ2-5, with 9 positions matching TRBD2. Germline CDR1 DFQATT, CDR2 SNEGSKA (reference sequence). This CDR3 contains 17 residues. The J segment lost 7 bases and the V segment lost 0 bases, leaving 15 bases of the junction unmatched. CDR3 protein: CSARDVGSGGNKGTQYF. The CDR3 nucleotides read TGCAGTGCTAGAGATGTTGGTAGCGGGGGCAATAAGGGGACCCAGTACTTC.

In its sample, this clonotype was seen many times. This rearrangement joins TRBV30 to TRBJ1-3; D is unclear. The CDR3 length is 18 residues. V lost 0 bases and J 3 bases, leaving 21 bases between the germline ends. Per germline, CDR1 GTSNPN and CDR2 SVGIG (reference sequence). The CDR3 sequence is CAWSVPGNFKGDGNTIYF. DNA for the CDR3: TGTGCCTGGAGTGTACCCGGAAATTTTAAGGGAGATGGAAACACCATATATTTT.

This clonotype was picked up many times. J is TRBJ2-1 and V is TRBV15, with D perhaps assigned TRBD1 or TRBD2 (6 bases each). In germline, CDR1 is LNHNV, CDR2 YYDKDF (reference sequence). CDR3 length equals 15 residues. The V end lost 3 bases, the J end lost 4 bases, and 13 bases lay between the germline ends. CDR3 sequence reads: CATSSWGDTYNEQFF. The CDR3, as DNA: TGTGCCACCAGCAGTTGGGGGGACACATACAATGAGCAGTTCTTC.

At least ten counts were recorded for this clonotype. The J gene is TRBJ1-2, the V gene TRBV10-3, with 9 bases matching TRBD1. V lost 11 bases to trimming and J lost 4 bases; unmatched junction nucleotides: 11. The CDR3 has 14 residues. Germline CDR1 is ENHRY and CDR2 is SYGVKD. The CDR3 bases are TGTGCCTCGGGACAGGGAGGGATGGCCTATGGCTACACCTTC. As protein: CASGQGGMAYGYTF.

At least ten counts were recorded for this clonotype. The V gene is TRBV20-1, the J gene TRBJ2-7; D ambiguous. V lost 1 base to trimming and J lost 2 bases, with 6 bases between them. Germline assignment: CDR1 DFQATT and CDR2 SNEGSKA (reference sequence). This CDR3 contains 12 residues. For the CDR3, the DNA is TGCAGTGCTAGAGGTACAGCCTACGAGCAGTACTTC. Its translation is CSARGTAYEQYF.

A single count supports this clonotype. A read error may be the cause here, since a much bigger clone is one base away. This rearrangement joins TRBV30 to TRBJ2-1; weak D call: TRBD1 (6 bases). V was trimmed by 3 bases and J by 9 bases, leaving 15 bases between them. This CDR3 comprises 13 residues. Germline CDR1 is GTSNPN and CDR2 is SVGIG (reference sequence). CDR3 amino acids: CAWSSTRGGEQFF. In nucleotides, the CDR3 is TGTGCCTGGAGCTCCACTAGAGGGGGTGAGCAGTTCTTC. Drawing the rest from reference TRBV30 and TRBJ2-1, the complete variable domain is SQTIHQWPATLVQPVGSPLSLECTVEGTSNPNLYWYRQAAGRGLQLLFYSVGIGQISSEVPQNLSASRPQDRQFILSSKKLLLSDSGFYLCAWSSTRGGEQFFGPGTRLTVL.

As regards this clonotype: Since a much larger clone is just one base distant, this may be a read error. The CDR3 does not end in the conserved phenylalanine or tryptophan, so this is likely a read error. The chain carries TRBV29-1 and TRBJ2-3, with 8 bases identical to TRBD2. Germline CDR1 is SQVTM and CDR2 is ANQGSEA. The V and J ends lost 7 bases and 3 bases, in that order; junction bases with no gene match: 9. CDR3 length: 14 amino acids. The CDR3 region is CSAGRAGGTDTQYL. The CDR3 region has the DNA TGCAGCGCCGGGAGGGCCGGCGGGACAGATACGCAGTATCTT.

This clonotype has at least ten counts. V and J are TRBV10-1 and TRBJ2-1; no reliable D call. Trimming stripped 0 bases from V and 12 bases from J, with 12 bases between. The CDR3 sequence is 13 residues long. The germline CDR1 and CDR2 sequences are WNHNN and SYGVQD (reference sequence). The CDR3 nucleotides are TGCGCCAGCAGTGAGTCGAACGACCTACGGCAGTTCTTC. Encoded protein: CASSESNDLRQFF.

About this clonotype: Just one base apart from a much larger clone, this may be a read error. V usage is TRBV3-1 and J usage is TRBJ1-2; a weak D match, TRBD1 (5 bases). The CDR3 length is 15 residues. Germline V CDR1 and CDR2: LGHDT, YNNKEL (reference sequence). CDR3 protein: CASGQGAGFGYGYTF. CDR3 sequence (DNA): TGTGCCAGCGGCCAAGGGGCAGGATTTGGATATGGCTACACCTTC.

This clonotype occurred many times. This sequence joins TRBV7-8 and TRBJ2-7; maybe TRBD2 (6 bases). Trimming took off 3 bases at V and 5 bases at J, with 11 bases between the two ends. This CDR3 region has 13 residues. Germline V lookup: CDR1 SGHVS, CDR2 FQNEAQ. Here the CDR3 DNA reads TGTGCCAGCAGCTTCGAGGGCGGGAACGAGCAGTACTTC. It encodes CASSFEGGNEQYF.

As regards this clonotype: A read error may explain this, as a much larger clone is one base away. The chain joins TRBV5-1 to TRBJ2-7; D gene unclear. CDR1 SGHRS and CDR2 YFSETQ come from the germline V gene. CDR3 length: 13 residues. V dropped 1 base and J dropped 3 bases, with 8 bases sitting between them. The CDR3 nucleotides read TGCGCCAGCAGCTTGACAGAGAACTACGAGCAGTACTTC. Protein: CASSLTENYEQYF.

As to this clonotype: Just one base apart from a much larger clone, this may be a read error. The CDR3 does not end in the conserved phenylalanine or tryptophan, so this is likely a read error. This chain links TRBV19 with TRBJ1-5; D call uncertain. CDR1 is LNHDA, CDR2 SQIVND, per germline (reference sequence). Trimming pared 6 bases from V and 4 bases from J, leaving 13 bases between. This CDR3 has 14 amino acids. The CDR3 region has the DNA TGTGCCAGTAGAAATACAGCTCATAATCAGCCCCAGCATCTT. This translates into CASRNTAHNQPQHL.

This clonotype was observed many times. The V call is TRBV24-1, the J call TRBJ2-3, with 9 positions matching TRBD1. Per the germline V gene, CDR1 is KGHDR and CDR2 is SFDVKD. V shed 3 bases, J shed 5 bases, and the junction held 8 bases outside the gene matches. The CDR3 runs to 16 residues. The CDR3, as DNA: TGTGCCACCAGTGATCCCGGACAGGGGTTGGGAGATACGCAGTATTTT. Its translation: CATSDPGQGLGDTQYF.

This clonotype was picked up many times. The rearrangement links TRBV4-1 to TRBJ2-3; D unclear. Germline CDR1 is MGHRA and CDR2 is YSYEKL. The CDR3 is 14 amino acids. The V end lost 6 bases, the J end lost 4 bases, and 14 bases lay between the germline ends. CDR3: CASSSISRADTQYF. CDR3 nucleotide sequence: TGCGCCAGCAGTTCTATCAGCCGGGCAGATACGCAGTATTTT.

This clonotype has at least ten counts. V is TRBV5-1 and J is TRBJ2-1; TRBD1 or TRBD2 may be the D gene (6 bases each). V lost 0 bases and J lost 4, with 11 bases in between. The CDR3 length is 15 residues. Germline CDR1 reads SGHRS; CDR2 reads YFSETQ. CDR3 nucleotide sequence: TGCGCCAGCAGCTTGGAGGGGGGTGGTTACAATGAGCAGTTCTTC. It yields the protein CASSLEGGGYNEQFF.

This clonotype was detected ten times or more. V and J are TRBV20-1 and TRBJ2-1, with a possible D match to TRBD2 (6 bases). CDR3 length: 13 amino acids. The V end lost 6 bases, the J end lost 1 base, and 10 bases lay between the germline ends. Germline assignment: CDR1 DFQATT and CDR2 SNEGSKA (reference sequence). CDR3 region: CSAGRPSYNEQFF. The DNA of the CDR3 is TGCAGTGCAGGGAGGCCTTCCTACAATGAGCAGTTCTTC.

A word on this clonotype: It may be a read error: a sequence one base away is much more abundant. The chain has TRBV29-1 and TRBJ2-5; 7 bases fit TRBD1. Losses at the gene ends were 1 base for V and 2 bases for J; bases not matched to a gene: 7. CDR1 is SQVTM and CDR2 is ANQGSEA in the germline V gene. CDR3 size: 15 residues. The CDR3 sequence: CSVEGGQDPQETQYF. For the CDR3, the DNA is TGCAGCGTTGAAGGAGGACAGGATCCTCAAGAGACCCAGTACTTC.

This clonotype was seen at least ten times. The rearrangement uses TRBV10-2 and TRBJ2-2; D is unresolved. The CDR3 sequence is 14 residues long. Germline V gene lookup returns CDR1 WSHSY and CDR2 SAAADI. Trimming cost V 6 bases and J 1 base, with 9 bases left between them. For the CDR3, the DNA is TGCGCCAGCAGCGCCTCAAGGAACACCGGGGAGCTGTTTTTT. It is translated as CASSASRNTGELFF.

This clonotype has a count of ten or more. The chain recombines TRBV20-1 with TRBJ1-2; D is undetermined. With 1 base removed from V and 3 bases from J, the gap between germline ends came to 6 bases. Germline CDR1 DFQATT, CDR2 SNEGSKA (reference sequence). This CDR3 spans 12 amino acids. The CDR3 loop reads CSARGGDYGYTF. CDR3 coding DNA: TGCAGTGCTAGAGGCGGGGACTATGGCTACACCTTC.

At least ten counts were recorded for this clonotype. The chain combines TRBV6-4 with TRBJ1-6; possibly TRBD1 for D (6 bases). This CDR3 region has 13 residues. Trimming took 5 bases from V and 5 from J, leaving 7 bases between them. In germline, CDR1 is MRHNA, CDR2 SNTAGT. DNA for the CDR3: TGTGCCAGCAGTCGGACAGATAATTCACCCCTCCACTTT. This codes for CASSRTDNSPLHF.

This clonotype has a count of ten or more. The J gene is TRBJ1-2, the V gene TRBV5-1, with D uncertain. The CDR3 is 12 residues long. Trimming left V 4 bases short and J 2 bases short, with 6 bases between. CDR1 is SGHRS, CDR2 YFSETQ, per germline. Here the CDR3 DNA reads TGCGCCAGCAGCCTGGACAACTATGGCTACACCTTC. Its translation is CASSLDNYGYTF.

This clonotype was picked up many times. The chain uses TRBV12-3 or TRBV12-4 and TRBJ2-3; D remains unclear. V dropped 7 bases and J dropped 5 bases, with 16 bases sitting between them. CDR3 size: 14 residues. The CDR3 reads CASTNGGWQDTQYF. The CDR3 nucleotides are TGTGCCAGCACCAACGGCGGATGGCAAGATACGCAGTATTTT.

The CDR3 region is CASSLSRVCEQYF. The CDR3 DNA follows: TGTGCCAGCAGTTTATCTAGGGTCTGCGAGCAGTACTTC. The chain links TRBV27 to TRBJ2-7; D is uncertain. Germline CDR1 is MNHEY and CDR2 is SMNVEV (reference sequence). The CDR3 covers 13 residues. V was clipped by 0 bases and J by 6 bases, with 9 bases between them.

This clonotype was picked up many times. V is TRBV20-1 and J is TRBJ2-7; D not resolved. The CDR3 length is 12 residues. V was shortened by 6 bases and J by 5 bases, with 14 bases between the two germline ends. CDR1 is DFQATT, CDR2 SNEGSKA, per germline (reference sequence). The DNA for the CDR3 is TGCAGTGCATTAATGGGTGTCCACGAGCAGTACTTC. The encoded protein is CSALMGVHEQYF.

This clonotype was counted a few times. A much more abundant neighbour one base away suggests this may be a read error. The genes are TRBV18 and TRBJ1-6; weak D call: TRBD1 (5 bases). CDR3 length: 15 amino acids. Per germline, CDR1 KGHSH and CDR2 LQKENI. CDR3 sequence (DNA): TGTGCCAGCTCACCGGGGGTCCCGGGGAATTCACCCCTCCCCTTT. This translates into CASSPGVPGNSPLPF.

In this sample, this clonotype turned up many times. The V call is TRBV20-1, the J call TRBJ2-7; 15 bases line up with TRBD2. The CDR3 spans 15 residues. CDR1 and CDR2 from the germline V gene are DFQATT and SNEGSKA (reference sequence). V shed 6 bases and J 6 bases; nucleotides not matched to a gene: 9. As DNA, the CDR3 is TGCAGTGCGACACACTCGGGACTAGCGGGAGGCGAGCAGTACTTC. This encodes CSATHSGLAGGEQYF.

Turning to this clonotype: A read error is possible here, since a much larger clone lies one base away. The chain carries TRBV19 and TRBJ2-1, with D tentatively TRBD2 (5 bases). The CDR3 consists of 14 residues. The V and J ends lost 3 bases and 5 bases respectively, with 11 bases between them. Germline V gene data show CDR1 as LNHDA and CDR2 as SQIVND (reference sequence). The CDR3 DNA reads TGTGCCAGTAGTATTTACCCAGCGGACAATGAGCAGTTCTTC. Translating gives CASSIYPADNEQFF.

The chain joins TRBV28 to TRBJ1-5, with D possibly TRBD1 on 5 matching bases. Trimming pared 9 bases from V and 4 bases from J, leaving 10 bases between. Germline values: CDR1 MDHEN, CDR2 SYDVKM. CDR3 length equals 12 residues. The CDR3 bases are TGTGCCAGTAGGGACGGAAATCAGCCCCAGCATTTT. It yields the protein CASRDGNQPQHF.

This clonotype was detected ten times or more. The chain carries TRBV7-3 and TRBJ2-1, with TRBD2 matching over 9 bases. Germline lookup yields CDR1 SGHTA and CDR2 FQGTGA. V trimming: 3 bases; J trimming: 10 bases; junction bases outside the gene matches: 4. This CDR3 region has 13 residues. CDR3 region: CASSLGLAEEQFF. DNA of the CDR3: TGTGCCAGCAGCTTGGGACTAGCAGAGGAGCAGTTCTTC.

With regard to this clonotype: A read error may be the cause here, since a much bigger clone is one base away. CDR3 sequence (DNA): TGTGCCAGCAGCCGAACCCCTAGACTAGCGGGAGCGAAAGATACGCAGCATTTT. It encodes CASSRTPRLAGAKDTQHF. The V call is TRBV7-9, the J call TRBJ2-3; D is unclear. The J call is in doubt because the DNA end fits TRBJ1-5 better. This CDR3 is 18 amino acids long. CDR1 SEHNR and CDR2 FQNEAQ come from the germline V gene (reference sequence).

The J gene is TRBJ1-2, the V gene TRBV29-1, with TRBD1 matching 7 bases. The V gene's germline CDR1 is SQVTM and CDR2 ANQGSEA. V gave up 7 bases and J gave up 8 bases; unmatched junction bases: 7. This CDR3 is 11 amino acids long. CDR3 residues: CSGDREDGYTF. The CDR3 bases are TGCAGCGGAGACAGGGAGGACGGCTACACCTTC.